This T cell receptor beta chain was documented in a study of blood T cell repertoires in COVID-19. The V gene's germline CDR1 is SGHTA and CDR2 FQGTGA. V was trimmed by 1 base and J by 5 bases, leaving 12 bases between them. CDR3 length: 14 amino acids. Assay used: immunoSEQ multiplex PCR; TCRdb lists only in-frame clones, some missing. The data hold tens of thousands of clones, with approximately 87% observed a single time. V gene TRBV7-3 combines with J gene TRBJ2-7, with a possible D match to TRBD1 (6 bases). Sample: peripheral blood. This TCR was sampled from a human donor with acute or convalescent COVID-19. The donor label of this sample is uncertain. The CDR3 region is CASSLKAGDHEQYF. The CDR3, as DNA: TGTGCCAGCAGCTTAAAAGCAGGGGACCACGAGCAGTACTTC.